This T cell receptor beta chain was retrieved from a study of blood T cells in healthy people across ages. PCR was performed a second time for roughly 7 to 12 cycles using a sample-barcoded 5' primer and a J-beta primer mix. Sequencing yielded, for each sample, at least 2.5 million paired-end reads carrying CDR3. MiXCR, run by TCRdb on the 5' RACE reads, gives a single entry per CDR3 protein. Here the sample spans 1.5 million to 2 million distinct CDR3 sequences, about 49% being singletons. Germline-derived CDR1 and CDR2 are KGHSH and LQKENI. Trimming pared 0 bases from V and 3 bases from J, leaving 17 bases between. The CDR3 is 17 residues long. This clonotype was found a few times.

Sequenced sample: blood. J is TRBJ1-1 and V is TRBV18, with D perhaps matching TRBD1 (5 bases). This sequence originates from a middle-aged woman in good health. CDR3: CASSPPRPPGPDTEAFF. Here the CDR3 DNA reads TGTGCCAGCTCACCACCGAGACCCCCAGGGCCTGACACTGAAGCTTTCTTT.